Each of the 27 T cell receptor beta chains below was sequenced from the same sample in a study of blood T cells in healthy people across ages. The authors ran a second PCR of roughly 6 to 11 cycles using a sample-barcoded 5' primer and a J-beta primer mix. Each CDR3 protein is one row after TCRdb ran MiXCR on the 5' RACE reads. The sample includes approximately 800,000 distinct CDR3 sequences, roughly 25% of them seen just once. The same sample was also studied in work on T cells of mothers and their children.

Sequenced material: blood. The receptor source for this set is a boy under 18 in good health.

The sample holds one count of this clonotype. J is TRBJ2-5 and V is TRBV12-3 or TRBV12-4; maybe TRBD2 (5 bases). The CDR3 covers 13 residues. Trimming pared 2 bases from V and 7 bases from J, leaving 11 bases between. DNA of the CDR3: TGTGCCAGCAGTTTAAAACCAGAGGGGACCCAGTACTTC. The encoded protein is CASSLKPEGTQYF.

In this sample, this clonotype turned up a few times. The J gene is TRBJ2-3, the V gene TRBV12-5; 9 bases align to TRBD2. Per the germline V gene, CDR1 is LGHNT and CDR2 is FRNRAP. This CDR3 has 16 amino acids. V lost 0 bases and J lost 4; bases outside the gene matches: 5. CDR3 bases: TGTGCTAGTGGTTTGGTACGTAAGCGGGGGGCAGATACGCAGTATTTT. This gives the protein CASGLVRKRGADTQYF.

This clonotype was seen at least ten times. The chain is built from TRBV28 and TRBJ2-5, with TRBD2 as a possible D gene (5 bases). Germline values: CDR1 MDHEN, CDR2 SYDVKM. The CDR3 is 11 amino acids. Trimming removed 6 bases at V and 11 bases at J, with 13 bases between. The CDR3 protein is CASSLGREQYF. CDR3 DNA sequence: TGTGCCAGCAGCTTAGGAAGGGAGCAGTACTTC.

This chain uses TRBV28 with TRBJ2-7; TRBD2 aligns across 13 bases. The CDR3 has 19 residues. V lost 5 bases and J lost 1; bases outside the gene matches: 14. CDR1 is MDHEN, CDR2 SYDVKM, per germline. DNA for the CDR3: TGTGCCAGCAGTACGACCGGGACTAGCGGGACCTACCGGTCCTACGAGCAGTACTTC. It is translated as CASSTTGTSGTYRSYEQYF.

The chain has TRBV29-1 and TRBJ1-2; 11 bases are a match to TRBD1. The V and J ends lost 5 bases and 0 bases, in that order; junction bases with no gene match: 5. This CDR3 contains 15 residues. Germline lookup yields CDR1 SQVTM and CDR2 ANQGSEA. In DNA, the CDR3 is TGCAGCGTTCCGGGACAGGGGGTGCCTAACTATGGCTACACCTTC. Translation gives CSVPGQGVPNYGYTF.

In this sample, this clonotype turned up once. This chain uses TRBV7-2 with TRBJ2-3; TRBD1 might be the D (5 bases). The CDR3 loop spans 16 amino acids. V lost 3 bases and J 0 bases, leaving 13 bases between the germline ends. From germline, CDR1 is SGHTA and CDR2 FQGNSA. The chain's CDR3 is CASSLYRFMSTDTQYF. Here the CDR3 DNA reads TGTGCCAGCAGCTTGTACAGGTTTATGAGCACAGATACGCAGTATTTT. Filled out from reference TRBV7-2 and TRBJ2-3, the complete variable domain reads GAGVSQSPSNKVTEKGKDVELRCDPISGHTALYWYRQSLGQGLEFLIYFQGNSAPDKSGLPSDRFSAERTGGSVSTLTIQRTQQEDSAVYLCASSLYRFMSTDTQYFGPGTRLTVL.

This chain connects TRBV4-3 to TRBJ2-7; the D gene is possibly TRBD2 (5 bases). The CDR3 runs 15 residues. Trimming removed 0 bases at V and 3 bases at J, with 12 bases between. From germline, CDR1 is LGHNA and CDR2 YSLEER. Written as DNA, the CDR3 is TGCGCCAGCAGCCAAGATCTTGGGAGATTCTACGAGCAGTACTTC. It encodes CASSQDLGRFYEQYF.

This clonotype was counted a few times. The chain employs TRBV29-1 and TRBJ1-2; no firm D call. CDR1 SQVTM and CDR2 ANQGSEA come from the germline V gene. This CDR3 region has 12 residues. V gave up 4 bases and J gave up 6 bases, with 12 bases separating them. The CDR3 protein is CSVVSGEDGYTF. In nucleotides, the CDR3 is TGCAGCGTTGTTTCCGGGGAGGATGGCTACACCTTC.

This clonotype was counted only a few times. The J gene is TRBJ2-3, the V gene TRBV20-1, with 14 nucleotides matching TRBD2. The CDR3 contains 15 residues. In germline, CDR1 is DFQATT, CDR2 SNEGSKA (reference sequence). J was trimmed by 3 bases and V by 5 bases; bases with no gene match: 4. DNA of the CDR3: TGCAGTGCTGCCGGGACTAGCGGGAGAACAGATACGCAGTATTTT. Its translation is CSAAGTSGRTDTQYF.

The chain employs TRBV3-1 and TRBJ2-3; 14 bases fit TRBD2. This CDR3 contains 18 residues. CDR1 is LGHDT, CDR2 YNNKEL, per germline (reference sequence). V trimming: 5 bases; J trimming: 1 base; junction bases outside the gene matches: 8. CDR3 in DNA: TGTGCCAGCAGCACTTCGGGACTAGCGGGAGCTGGCACAGATACGCAGTATTTT. Translating gives CASSTSGLAGAGTDTQYF.

This chain uses TRBV14 with TRBJ2-1; D gene uncertain. Deletions cut 4 bases from V and 2 bases from J, with 15 bases between. Germline assignment: CDR1 SGHDN and CDR2 FVKESK. The CDR3 spans 16 residues. CDR3 protein: CASSRTLVVAYNEQFF. The CDR3 DNA sequence: TGTGCCAGCAGCCGCACTCTAGTAGTGGCCTACAATGAGCAGTTCTTC.

A few counts support this clonotype. This chain links TRBV23-1 with TRBJ2-1, with a weak D call TRBD1 (5 bases). TRBV23-1 carries the ORF label, with uncertain function. The V and J ends lost 4 bases and 5 bases respectively, with 9 bases between them. The CDR3 has 13 residues. The CDR3 sequence: CASSLTDNNEQFF. The CDR3 region has the DNA TGCGCCAGCAGTCTGACAGATAACAATGAGCAGTTCTTC.

The chain joins TRBV12-3 or TRBV12-4 to TRBJ1-1; D perhaps matches TRBD1 (5 bases). The V end was cut by 1 base, the J end by 1 base, with 10 bases between. This CDR3 has 15 residues. The CDR3 here is CASSLGWGRNTEAFF. CDR3 DNA: TGTGCCAGCAGTTTAGGATGGGGCCGGAACACTGAAGCTTTCTTT.

Remarks on this clonotype: A junction end diverges from the germline sequence, so it may reflect a read error. The genes are TRBV11-2 and TRBJ2-2; the D gene is possibly TRBD2 (5 bases). Germline CDR1 SGHAT, CDR2 FQNNGV. This CDR3 has 12 amino acids. CDR3 loop: CASSLDSGELFF. The DNA of the CDR3 is TGTGCCAGCAGCTTAGACTCCGGGGAGCTGTTCTTT.

The rearrangement joins TRBV12-3 or TRBV12-4 to TRBJ2-1; D call uncertain. V lost 6 bases to trimming and J lost 4 bases, with 13 bases between them. CDR3 length equals 14 residues. The DNA of the CDR3 is TGTGCCAGCAGCCCCAATTTAGGGTACAATGAGCAGTTCTTC. Its translation: CASSPNLGYNEQFF.

The CDR3 sequence is CSARSGTGEREPQHF. CDR3 DNA: TGCAGTGCTAGATCTGGGACAGGGGAAAGGGAGCCCCAGCATTTT. V gene TRBV20-1 combines with J gene TRBJ1-5; 10 nucleotides align to TRBD1. The CDR3 has 15 amino acids. V lost 2 bases and J lost 8; bases outside the gene matches: 9. In germline, CDR1 is DFQATT, CDR2 SNEGSKA (reference sequence).

This clonotype was counted a few times. The chain links TRBV27 to TRBJ1-5; D uncertain. This CDR3 has 15 amino acids. The germline V gene encodes CDR1 MNHEY and CDR2 SMNVEV (reference sequence). V was cut by 0 bases and J by 0 bases, with 6 bases left in between. CDR3 region: CASSLSPYSNQPQHF. The CDR3, as DNA: TGTGCCAGCAGTTTATCTCCTTATAGCAATCAGCCCCAGCATTTT.

This clonotype was seen more than once but under ten times. The rearrangement uses TRBV5-1 and TRBJ1-5, with 7 bases fitting TRBD1. This CDR3 is 13 amino acids long. Trimming cost V 4 bases and J 6 bases; bases outside gene matches: 4. The germline CDR1 and CDR2 sequences are SGHRS and YFSETQ. The DNA for the CDR3 is TGCGCCAGCAGCCCGACAGGGATTCAGCCCCAGCATTTT. This encodes CASSPTGIQPQHF.

The chain carries TRBV25-1 and TRBJ2-3, with unresolved D. The V end was cut by 3 bases, the J end by 0 bases, with 7 bases between. This CDR3 contains 14 residues. Germline lookup yields CDR1 MGHDK and CDR2 SYGVNS. This chain's CDR3 is CASSDPDSTDTQYF. The CDR3 DNA reads as TGTGCCAGCAGTGATCCGGACAGCACAGATACGCAGTATTTT.

The chain has TRBV20-1 and TRBJ2-5; 10 positions agree with TRBD2. This CDR3 has 13 amino acids. V dropped 4 bases and J dropped 5; count of bases not matched to a gene: 4. Germline V gene data show CDR1 as DFQATT and CDR2 as SNEGSKA (reference sequence). The CDR3 is CSATSGRRETQYF. CDR3 in DNA: TGCAGTGCTACTAGCGGGAGAAGGGAGACCCAGTACTTC.

The chain joins TRBV28 to TRBJ1-1; D perhaps matches TRBD1 (5 bases). Germline-derived CDR1 and CDR2 are MDHEN and SYDVKM. The CDR3 consists of 16 residues. V lost 5 bases to trimming and J lost 3 bases, with 19 bases between them. CDR3: CASSKLGPMGDTEAFF. CDR3 DNA sequence: TGTGCCAGCAGTAAACTCGGGCCAATGGGGGACACTGAAGCTTTCTTT.

This clonotype has a handful of counts. This chain connects TRBV28 to TRBJ2-5; D perhaps matches TRBD1 (5 bases). The J call may be incorrect, as the DNA end agrees better with TRBJ2-7. This CDR3 comprises 15 residues. CDR1 is MDHEN and CDR2 is SYDVKM in the germline V gene. The chain's CDR3 is CASSLYRIETYEQYF. CDR3 nucleotides: TGTGCCAGCAGTTTGTACAGGATAGAAACCTACGAGCAGTACTTC.

The chain combines TRBV27 with TRBJ2-4; D possibly matches TRBD1 or TRBD2 (5 bases each). The germline V gene encodes CDR1 MNHEY and CDR2 SMNVEV (reference sequence). Trimming took 2 bases from V and 6 from J, leaving 14 bases between them. This CDR3 spans 15 amino acids. In DNA, the CDR3 is TGTGCCAGCAGTTTAATTGGGGGAGACGGAAACATTCAGTACTTC. This codes for CASSLIGGDGNIQYF.

This clonotype was seen a handful of times. V gene TRBV20-1 combines with J gene TRBJ2-7; 10 nucleotides match TRBD1. V gave up 6 bases and J gave up 5 bases; unmatched junction bases: 7. Germline CDR1 reads DFQATT; CDR2 reads SNEGSKA (reference sequence). This CDR3 is 13 amino acids long. CDR3 loop: CSAASGTGDEQYF. CDR3 coding DNA: TGCAGTGCAGCATCCGGGACAGGGGACGAGCAGTACTTC.

As concerns this clonotype: Germline is not matched at one junction end, which may reflect a read error. This chain connects TRBV27 to TRBJ2-7; D perhaps matches TRBD1 (5 bases). The J call may be in error: the DNA end matches TRBJ2-5 better. The CDR3 extends over 14 amino acids. Germline loops: CDR1 MNHEY, CDR2 SMNVEV (reference sequence). CDR3 loop: CACSPQGTGETQYF. The CDR3 DNA follows: TGTGCCTGCAGTCCTCAGGGTACCGGGGAGACCCAGTACTTC.

The chain employs TRBV11-2 and TRBJ1-3; a weak D match, TRBD1 (5 bases). V was cut by 5 bases and J by 0 bases, with 11 bases left in between. CDR1 SGHAT and CDR2 FQNNGV come from the germline V gene. The CDR3 is 15 residues long. The CDR3 bases are TGTGCCAGCAGCCCGGGGACCTTCTCTGGAAACACCATATATTTT. This translates into CASSPGTFSGNTIYF.

The chain links TRBV21-1 to TRBJ2-4; TRBD1 reflects the table's D call only, with no check against the DNA. TRBV21-1 is labeled a pseudogene. The CDR3 contains 18 residues. CDR3: CASSKDPAGELAKNIQYF. DNA for the CDR3: TGTGCCAGCAGCAAAGACCCAGCGGGCGAACTAGCCAAAAACATTCAGTACTTC.